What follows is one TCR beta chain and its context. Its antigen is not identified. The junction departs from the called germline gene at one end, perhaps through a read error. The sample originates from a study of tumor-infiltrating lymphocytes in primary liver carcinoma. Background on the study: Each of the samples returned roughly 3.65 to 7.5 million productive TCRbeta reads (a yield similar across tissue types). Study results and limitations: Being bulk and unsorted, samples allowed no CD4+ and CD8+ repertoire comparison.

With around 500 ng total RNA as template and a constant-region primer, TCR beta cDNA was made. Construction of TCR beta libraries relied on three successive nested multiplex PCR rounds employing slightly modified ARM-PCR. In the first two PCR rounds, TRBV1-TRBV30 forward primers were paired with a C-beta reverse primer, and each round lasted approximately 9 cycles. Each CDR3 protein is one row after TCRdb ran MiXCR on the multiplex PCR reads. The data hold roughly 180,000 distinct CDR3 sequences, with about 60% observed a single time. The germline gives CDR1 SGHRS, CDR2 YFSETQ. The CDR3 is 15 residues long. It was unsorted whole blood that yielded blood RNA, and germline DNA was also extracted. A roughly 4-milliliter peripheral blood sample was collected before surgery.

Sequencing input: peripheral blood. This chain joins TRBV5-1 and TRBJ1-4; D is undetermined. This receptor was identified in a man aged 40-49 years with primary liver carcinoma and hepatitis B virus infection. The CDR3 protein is CASRPEPGFNGKLFF. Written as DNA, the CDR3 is TGCGCCAGCAGGCCGGAGCCGGGTTTTAATGGAAAACTGTTTTTT.